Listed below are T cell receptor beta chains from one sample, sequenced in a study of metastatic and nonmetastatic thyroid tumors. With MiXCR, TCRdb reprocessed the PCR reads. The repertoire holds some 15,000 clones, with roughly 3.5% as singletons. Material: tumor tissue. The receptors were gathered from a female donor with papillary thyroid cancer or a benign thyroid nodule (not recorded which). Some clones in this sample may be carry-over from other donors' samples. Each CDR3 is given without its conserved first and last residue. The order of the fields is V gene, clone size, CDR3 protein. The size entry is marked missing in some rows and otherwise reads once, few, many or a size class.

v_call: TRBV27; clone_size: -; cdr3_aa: ASSSTGKGNTIY
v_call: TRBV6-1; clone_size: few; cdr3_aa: ASRGQGEDEQY
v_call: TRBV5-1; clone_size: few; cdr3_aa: ASSLTGTTYRTDTQY
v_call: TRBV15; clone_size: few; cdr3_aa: ATSRGPDTQY
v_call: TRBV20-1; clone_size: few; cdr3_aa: SAGDTQTYEQY
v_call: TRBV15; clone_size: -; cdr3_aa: ATYGLAGGNTGELF
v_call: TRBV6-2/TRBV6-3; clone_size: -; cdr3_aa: ASSYGGGVEGAF
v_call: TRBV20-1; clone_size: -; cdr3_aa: SAIGLAVGSETQY
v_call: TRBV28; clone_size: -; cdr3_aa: ASSPPGTYEQF
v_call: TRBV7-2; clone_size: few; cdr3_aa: ASRAGPRNTEAF
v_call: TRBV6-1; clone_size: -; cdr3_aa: ASSEGQGRDSPLH
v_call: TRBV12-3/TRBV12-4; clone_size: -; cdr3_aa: ASSFVTSTNEQF
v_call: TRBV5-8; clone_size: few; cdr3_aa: ASSLPGADTQY
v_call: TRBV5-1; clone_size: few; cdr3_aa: ASSRGFTDTQY
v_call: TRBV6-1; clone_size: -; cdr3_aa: ASRTTGNSPLH
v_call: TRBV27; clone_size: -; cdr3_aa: ASSFFTGELF
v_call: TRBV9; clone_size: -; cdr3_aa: ASSLGVSQPQH
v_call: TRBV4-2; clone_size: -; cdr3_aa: ASSQDQDSLSNSPLH
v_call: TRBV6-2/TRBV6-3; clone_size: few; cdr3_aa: ASSYLTAGLYNEQF
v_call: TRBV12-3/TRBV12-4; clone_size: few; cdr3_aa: ASSQLETTEQY
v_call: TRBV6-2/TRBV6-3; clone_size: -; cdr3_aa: ASRRTGGRNTEAL
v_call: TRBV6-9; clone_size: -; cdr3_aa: ASSWDRASTEAF
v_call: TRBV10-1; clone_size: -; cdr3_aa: ASRPGTGDSDTQY
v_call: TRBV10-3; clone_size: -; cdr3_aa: AISESSRGANYGYT
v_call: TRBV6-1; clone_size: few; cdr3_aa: ASYSVSSYTEAF
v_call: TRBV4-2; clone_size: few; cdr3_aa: ASSHPTGGMSTGELF
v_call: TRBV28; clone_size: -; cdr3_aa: ASSLGREQY
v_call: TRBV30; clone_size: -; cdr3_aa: AWKQVNEKLF
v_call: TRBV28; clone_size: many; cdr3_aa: ASSLASGGYNEQF
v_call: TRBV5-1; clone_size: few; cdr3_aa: ASSLWTTGVGTGELF
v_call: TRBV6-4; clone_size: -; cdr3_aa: PSSVRSGYT
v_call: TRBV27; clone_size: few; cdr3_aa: ASSLSYGFGETQY
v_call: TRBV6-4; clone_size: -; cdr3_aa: ASSRGLGYNEQF
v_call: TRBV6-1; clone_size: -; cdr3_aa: ASSKHFWEQY
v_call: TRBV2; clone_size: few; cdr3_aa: ASSPDRGEGYT
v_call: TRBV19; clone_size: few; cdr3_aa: ASTVDRVNQPQH
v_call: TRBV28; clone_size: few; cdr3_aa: ASSLSGNAGAEQF
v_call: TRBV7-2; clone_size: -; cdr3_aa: ASSLGGVQETQY
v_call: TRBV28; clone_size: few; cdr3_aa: ASSLAGIDTQY
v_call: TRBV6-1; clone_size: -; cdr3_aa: ASTEGQANYGYT
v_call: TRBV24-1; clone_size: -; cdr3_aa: ATSDSRQDNLYGYT
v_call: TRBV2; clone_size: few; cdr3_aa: ASSDMTGGYGYT
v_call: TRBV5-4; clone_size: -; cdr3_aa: ASSPDWAEQF
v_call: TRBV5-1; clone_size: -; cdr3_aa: ASSPGPQNPGNTIY
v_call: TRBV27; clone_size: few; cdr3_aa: ASSSELAVYGEQY
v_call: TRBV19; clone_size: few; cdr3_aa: ASSPRLATGERGLHGYT
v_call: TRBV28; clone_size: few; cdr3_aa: ASSGAGGYYEQY
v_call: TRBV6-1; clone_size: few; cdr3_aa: ASSEALGSSYEQY
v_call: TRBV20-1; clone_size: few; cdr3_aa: SASGGPYNEQF
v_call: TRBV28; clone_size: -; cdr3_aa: ASRATGVANYGYT
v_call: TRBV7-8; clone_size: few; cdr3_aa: ASSFDRVIISGANVLT
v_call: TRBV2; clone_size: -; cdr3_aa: ASSEARGQGCNQPQH
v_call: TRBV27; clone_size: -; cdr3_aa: ASSGTVGNTIY
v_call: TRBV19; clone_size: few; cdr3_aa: ASSIDRRLGYT
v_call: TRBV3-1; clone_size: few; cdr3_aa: ASSPTDSNTGELF
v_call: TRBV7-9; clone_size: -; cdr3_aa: ASSPGLAGVGETQY
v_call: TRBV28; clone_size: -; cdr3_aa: ASSLDAGFRSPLH
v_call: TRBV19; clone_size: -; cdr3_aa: ASSSPRQEAQY
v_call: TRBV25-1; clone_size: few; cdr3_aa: ASSSRGGALYEQY
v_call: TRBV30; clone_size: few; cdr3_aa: AWSIGNQPQH